This T cell receptor beta chain was found in a study of cytomegalovirus exposure and HLA in healthy donors. Germline loops: CDR1 PRHDT, CDR2 FYEKMQ (reference sequence). The length of the CDR3 is 16 residues. The V end was cut by 4 bases, the J end by 0 bases, with 12 bases between. Study-level results: TCR sequences were mostly rare, though some public TCRs occurred in many donors. Presence/absence comparisons presumed near-even sequencing depth among donors.

About this clone itself: Its antigen remains unidentified.

PCR amplification relied on 60 Vbeta primers (plus 13 Jbeta primers). The data were produced by immunoSEQ multiplex PCR, yet TCRdb's version contains in-frame clones alone and is incomplete. This table holds 100,000 to 140,000 clones, 81% found once. Sequenced sample: PBMCs. The V and J genes are TRBV13 and TRBJ1-4, with a possible D match to TRBD1 (5 bases). The receptor comes from a man aged 25-45 years in good health and CMV-seronegative. The CDR3: CASSSGTGATNEKLFF. Written as DNA, the CDR3 is TGTGCCAGCAGCTCCGGGACGGGAGCAACTAATGAAAAACTGTTTTTT.